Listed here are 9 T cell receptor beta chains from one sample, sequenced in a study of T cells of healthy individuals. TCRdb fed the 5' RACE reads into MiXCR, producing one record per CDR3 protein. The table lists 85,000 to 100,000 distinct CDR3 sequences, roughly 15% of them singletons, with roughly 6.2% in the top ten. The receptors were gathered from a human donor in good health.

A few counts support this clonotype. CDR3 bases: TGTGCCAGCAGCCGATCTAGCGGGGAAGTTAATGAGCAGTTCTTC. Its protein product is CASSRSSGEVNEQFF. V gene TRBV28 combines with J gene TRBJ2-1; 9 nucleotides line up with TRBD2. CDR1 and CDR2 (germline): MDHEN, SYDVKM. V shed 6 bases, J shed 7 bases, and the junction held 10 bases outside the gene matches. This CDR3 comprises 15 residues.

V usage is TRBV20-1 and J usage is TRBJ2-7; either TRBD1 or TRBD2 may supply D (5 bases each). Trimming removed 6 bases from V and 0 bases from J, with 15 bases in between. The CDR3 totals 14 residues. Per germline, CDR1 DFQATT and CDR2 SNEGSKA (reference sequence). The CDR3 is CSASGSGTSYEQYF. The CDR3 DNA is TGCAGTGCCTCCGGATCTGGGACCTCCTACGAGCAGTACTTC.

This chain's CDR3 is CSARGPREDDEQFF. Here the CDR3 DNA reads TGCAGTGCTAGAGGTCCGCGGGAGGATGATGAGCAGTTCTTC. The chain links TRBV20-1 to TRBJ2-1; 8 bases are a match to TRBD2. CDR1 and CDR2 (germline): DFQATT, SNEGSKA (reference sequence). V shed 1 base, J shed 8 bases, and the junction held 7 bases outside the gene matches. The CDR3 totals 14 residues.

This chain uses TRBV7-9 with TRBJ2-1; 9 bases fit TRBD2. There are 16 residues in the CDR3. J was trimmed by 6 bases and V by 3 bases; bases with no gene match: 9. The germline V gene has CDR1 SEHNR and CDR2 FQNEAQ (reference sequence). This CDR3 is CASSFHAGGPGNEQFF. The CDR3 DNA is TGTGCCAGCAGCTTTCATGCGGGAGGGCCGGGCAATGAGCAGTTCTTC.

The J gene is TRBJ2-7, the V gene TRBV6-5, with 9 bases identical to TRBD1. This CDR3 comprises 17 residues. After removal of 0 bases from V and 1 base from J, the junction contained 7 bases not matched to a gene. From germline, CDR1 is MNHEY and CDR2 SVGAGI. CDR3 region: CASSYSIGDRGSYEQYF. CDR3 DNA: TGTGCCAGCAGTTACTCGATAGGAGACAGGGGGTCCTACGAGCAGTACTTC.

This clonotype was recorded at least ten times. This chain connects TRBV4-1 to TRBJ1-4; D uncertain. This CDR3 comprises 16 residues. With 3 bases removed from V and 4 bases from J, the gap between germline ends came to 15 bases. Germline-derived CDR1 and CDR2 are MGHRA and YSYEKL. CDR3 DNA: TGCGCCAGCAGCCAGCCCTTCACCGTCGGTAATGAAAAACTGTTTTTT. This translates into CASSQPFTVGNEKLFF.

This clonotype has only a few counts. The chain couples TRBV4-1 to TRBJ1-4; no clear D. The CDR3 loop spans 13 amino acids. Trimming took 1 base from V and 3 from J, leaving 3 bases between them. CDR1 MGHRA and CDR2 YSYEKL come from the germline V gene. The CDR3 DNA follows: TGCGCCAGCAGCCAAGTTGCTAATGAAAAACTGTTTTTT. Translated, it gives CASSQVANEKLFF.

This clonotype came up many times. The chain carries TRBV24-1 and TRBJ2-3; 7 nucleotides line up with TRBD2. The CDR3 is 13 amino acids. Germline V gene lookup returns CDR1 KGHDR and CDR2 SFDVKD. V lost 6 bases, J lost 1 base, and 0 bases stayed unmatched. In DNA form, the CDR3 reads TGTGCCACCAGTAGCGGGGGCACAGATACGCAGTATTTT. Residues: CATSSGGTDTQYF.

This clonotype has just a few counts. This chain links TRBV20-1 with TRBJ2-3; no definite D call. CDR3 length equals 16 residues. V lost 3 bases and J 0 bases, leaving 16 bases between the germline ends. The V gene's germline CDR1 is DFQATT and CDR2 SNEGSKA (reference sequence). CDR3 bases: TGCAGTGCTAGCCAGACGTTAGGAGCTAGCACAGATACGCAGTATTTT. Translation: CSASQTLGASTDTQYF.